The entry that follows covers one TCR beta chain sequence. This sample is part of a study of blood T cell repertoires in COVID-19. Study as a whole: T cells, B-cell-depleted T cells, or PBMCs supplied cDNA or gDNA.

TCRdb's copy holds only in-frame clones and misses some; the assay was immunoSEQ multiplex PCR. Here the sample spans 200,000 to 300,000 clones, 86% being singletons. The CDR3 sequence is 16 residues long. CDR1 and CDR2 from the germline V gene are SGHAT and FQNNGV. Trimming removed 0 bases from V and 0 bases from J, with 9 bases in between. Sequenced sample: peripheral blood. The source of this sequence is a man aged 25 to 45 with active or convalescent COVID-19. V gene TRBV11-2 combines with J gene TRBJ2-1, with D possibly being TRBD2 (5 bases). The CDR3, as DNA: TGTGCCAGCAGCTTAGAAACGGGGTTCTCCTACAATGAGCAGTTCTTC. This sequence encodes CASSLETGFSYNEQFF.